Listed below are T cell receptor beta chains from one sample, sequenced in a study of Graves' ophthalmopathy and Graves' hyperthyroidism. TCRdb used MiXCR to reprocess the multiplex PCR reads, holding one entry per CDR3 protein. The table has about 480,000 distinct CDR3 sequences, under 15% seen once. The sequencing input was blood. These receptors were collected from a woman aged 30 to 39 with Graves' ophthalmopathy. The conserved cysteine and the conserved F or W are not part of the CDR3 here.

TRBV20-1 | SAESPGTGFYEQY
TRBV10-3 | AISGLQYEQY
TRBV11-2 | ASSSRVYTF
TRBV30 | AWEGRGLTEAF
TRBV4-2 | ASSQEREMPYEQY
TRBV19 | ASSMWPYGYT
TRBV19 | ASSERDSGANVLT
TRBV4-1 | ASSRYRGTYSGANVLT
TRBV12-3/TRBV12-4 | ASSPGTGRY
TRBV11-1 | ASIELPGPSGVYEQY
TRBV11-1 | ASSLGAYGTGVYGYT
TRBV29-1 | SVEDLRAGYT
TRBV7-9 | ATTGAELF
TRBV12-3/TRBV12-4 | ASRPGEYYGYT
TRBV12-3/TRBV12-4 | ASSLQGYQPQH
TRBV29-1 | SVGQGLRNYGYT
TRBV7-8 | ASSLDGIGLNTEAF
TRBV3-1 | ASSQDTFSSGELF
TRBV20-1 | SAPDPLHRGELNTEAF
TRBV10-3 | AISVGSQVLSEQY
TRBV2 | ASMTGGGGYEQY
TRBV19 | ASSPPQDRSGHGYT
TRBV6-5 | ASSYSPAGAGEGGYT
TRBV6-1 | ASSEAQGSAKY
TRBV6-1 | ASSPRGVVNYGYT
TRBV12-3/TRBV12-4 | ASSIRQAAAQY
TRBV11-2 | ASSWATSGELF
TRBV9 | ASSPRQAVGELF
TRBV3-1 | ASSQDPPGSTYEQY
TRBV10-3 | AISETTGGETEAF
TRBV6-2/TRBV6-3 | ASSYARTSGKYDFEQY
TRBV4-1 | ASSQEGLFNYGYT
TRBV4-1 | ASGPERGVLETQY
TRBV20-1 | SAVAGRETSYEQY
TRBV20-1 | SAREPTGGYTGEMF
TRBV5-1 | ASSLEGPGGHEAF
TRBV28 | ASSLRVLGYEQY
TRBV28 | ASSLPRTSGRLQETQY
TRBV28 | ASRAQDPTYGYT
TRBV6-6 | ASRGAGTSGPQVPYEQY
TRBV12-3/TRBV12-4 | ASRFYDWYGKNPQH
TRBV6-1 | ASKEGQGLISEQY
TRBV6-1 | ASSEVHKGAYGYT
TRBV5-1 | ASSSDRDQPQH
TRBV12-3/TRBV12-4 | ASSRQLSRGNTIY
TRBV11-2 | ARSSSLSMGNTEAF
TRBV6-5 | ASSYAPEAF
TRBV6-5 | ASSYLGGGDQY
TRBV6-1 | ASSGARRTSGLNRYEQY
TRBV24-1 | ATSSRGIGAEAF
TRBV11-2 | ASSLDFSGPGNTIY
TRBV11-3 | ASSIHRGGEQY
TRBV30 | AWSVGRRNQPQH
TRBV24-1 | ATRAGTGSSGELF
TRBV28 | ASSWSQFATQH
TRBV12-3/TRBV12-4 | ASSPTGSYGYT
TRBV28 | ASSLYPPHEQY